This entry lists 30 T cell receptor beta chains sequenced from one sample in a study of T cell responses to AZD1222 COVID-19 vaccine (dated by TCRdb to the early 2020s). Libraries came from the immunoSEQ multiplex PCR assay. The table was pulled from immuneACCESS by TCRdb, which kept in-frame rearrangements only. Such tables lose some clones; where checked, under half of the loss comes from unresolved V genes, and the rest has no known cause. Across this sample there are hundreds of thousands of clones, with 85% to 95% seen only once. The ten largest make up around 0.57% of the sample. Read against the paper, the sample's time point label means: about 28 days (+/-7) after the second vaccine dose. The material was peripheral blood, obtained 28 days after the second AZD1222 dose. The receptors were sampled from an adult who received the AZD1222 COVID-19 vaccine.

The CDR3 nucleotides are TGTGCCAGCAGCGTTCGGGGGCACGGGGAGCTGTTTTTT. Amino acids: CASSVRGHGELFF. The chain has TRBV9 and TRBJ2-2; D could derive from TRBD1 or TRBD2 (6 bases each). Germline CDR1 is SGDLS and CDR2 is YYNGEE. This CDR3 has 13 amino acids. V was clipped by 2 bases and J by 7 bases, with 9 bases between them.

The rearrangement uses TRBV4-1 and TRBJ2-1; TRBD2 might be the D (6 bases). This CDR3 comprises 13 residues. In germline, CDR1 is MGHRA, CDR2 YSYEKL. Trimming removed 2 bases at V and 8 bases at J, with 10 bases between. The CDR3 loop is CASSQLLADEQFF. The CDR3 DNA is TGCGCCAGCAGCCAACTTTTAGCGGATGAGCAGTTCTTC.

The chain is built from TRBV27 and TRBJ2-7, with D hard to call. The V and J ends lost 6 bases and 1 base respectively, with 13 bases between them. This CDR3 contains 14 residues. The germline V gene encodes CDR1 MNHEY and CDR2 SMNVEV (reference sequence). CDR3 residues: CASSLQILSYEQYF. For the CDR3, the DNA is TGTGCCAGCAGCCTTCAGATACTTTCCTACGAGCAGTACTTC.

V usage is TRBV5-1 and J usage is TRBJ2-7; TRBD1 agrees at 12 bases. J was trimmed by 2 bases and V by 0 bases; bases with no gene match: 12. Germline V gene sequence: CDR1 SGHRS, CDR2 YFSETQ. The CDR3 spans 19 residues. CDR3 sequence reads: CASSLGAPGQGANTYEQYF. As DNA, the CDR3 is TGCGCCAGCAGCTTGGGGGCACCGGGACAGGGGGCGAACACCTACGAGCAGTACTTC. Using reference TRBV5-1 and TRBJ2-7 for the parts outside the CDR3, the full variable domain is KAGVTQTPRYLIKTRGQQVTLSCSPISGHRSVSWYQQTPGQGLQFLFEYFSETQRNKGNFPGRFSGRQFSNSRSEMNVSTLELGDSALYLCASSLGAPGQGANTYEQYFGPGTRLTVT.

In regard to this clone: This specimen includes other DNA sequences encoding the same CDR3. This sequence joins TRBV7-9 and TRBJ2-1; 10 bases agree with TRBD2. Germline assignment: CDR1 SEHNR and CDR2 FQNEAQ (reference sequence). The CDR3 runs to 16 residues. V lost 2 bases to trimming and J lost 2 bases; unmatched junction nucleotides: 3. The CDR3 protein is CASSLSLAGAYNEQFF. The CDR3 DNA is TGTGCCAGCAGCTTATCCCTAGCGGGGGCCTACAATGAGCAGTTCTTC.

This chain connects TRBV18 to TRBJ1-1, with D unresolved. V was trimmed by 6 bases and J by 3 bases, leaving 11 bases between them. From germline, CDR1 is KGHSH and CDR2 LQKENI. This CDR3 contains 13 residues. CDR3 sequence: CASSSSRDTEAFF. CDR3 nucleotide sequence: TGTGCCAGCTCCTCCAGTCGGGACACTGAAGCTTTCTTT.

V is TRBV11-2 and J is TRBJ2-5, with D hard to call. The CDR3 spans 13 residues. The V gene lost 2 bases and the J gene lost 4 bases, with 8 bases spanning the gap. Looked up from germline, CDR1 is SGHAT and CDR2 is FQNNGV. Written as DNA, the CDR3 is TGTGCCAGCAGCTTATATCAAGGAGAGACCCAGTACTTC. Translation gives CASSLYQGETQYF.

The rearrangement uses TRBV6-4 and TRBJ1-2; no definite D call. This CDR3 comprises 13 residues. The germline V gene encodes CDR1 MRHNA and CDR2 SNTAGT. Deletions cut 0 bases from V and 8 bases from J, with 10 bases between. This CDR3 is CASSDSFGIGYTF. DNA of the CDR3: TGTGCCAGCAGTGACTCGTTCGGGATCGGCTACACCTTC.

The chain combines TRBV28 with TRBJ1-1; D is unresolved. The CDR3 is made up of 14 amino acids. The germline V gene has CDR1 MDHEN and CDR2 SYDVKM. V was pared by 5 bases and J by 0 bases, with 10 bases between. For the CDR3, the DNA is TGTGCCAGCAGTACACAGACTTTGAACACTGAAGCTTTCTTT. Amino acid sequence: CASSTQTLNTEAFF.

V and J are TRBV13 and TRBJ2-1; maybe TRBD1 (5 bases). Germline V gene sequence: CDR1 PRHDT, CDR2 FYEKMQ (reference sequence). Trimming took 2 bases from V and 6 from J, leaving 11 bases between them. This CDR3 spans 14 amino acids. The CDR3 coding sequence is TGTGCCAGCAGCTTAATCGACAGACTCAATGAGCAGTTCTTC. Its protein is CASSLIDRLNEQFF.

This chain connects TRBV5-8 to TRBJ2-1; 16 nucleotides agree with TRBD2. The germline V gene encodes CDR1 SGHTS and CDR2 YDEGEE. The V and J ends lost 4 bases and 8 bases, in that order; junction bases with no gene match: 12. The CDR3 extends over 18 amino acids. CDR3 bases: TGTGCCAGCAGCCGAGAGACGGGACTAGCGGGAGGGCCGCATGAGCAGTTCTTC. The encoded protein is CASSRETGLAGGPHEQFF.

This clone was counted between two and nine times. The chain is built from TRBV5-1 and TRBJ1-2; TRBD1 matches at 9 bases. The V gene's germline CDR1 is SGHRS and CDR2 YFSETQ. This CDR3 region has 13 residues. J gave up 6 bases and V 4 bases, and 4 bases lay outside the gene matches. The CDR3 is CASSTDRGDGYTF. The DNA for the CDR3 is TGCGCCAGCAGCACGGACAGGGGAGATGGCTACACCTTC.

The rearrangement uses TRBV2 and TRBJ2-6; 8 positions agree with TRBD2. The CDR3 is 17 residues long. CDR1 SNHLY and CDR2 FYNNEI come from the germline V gene. Trimming took 6 bases from V and 0 from J; bases not matched to a gene: 7. In nucleotides, the CDR3 is TGTGCCAGCAGGGCACTAGCGGACCTCTCTGGGGCCAACGTCCTGACTTTC. It specifies CASRALADLSGANVLTF.

In its sample, this clone was seen once. The V gene is TRBV7-9, the J gene TRBJ2-2; TRBD2 aligns across 7 bases. The CDR3 covers 15 residues. With V trimmed by 2 bases and J by 6 bases, 6 bases remained unmatched. Germline V gene sequence: CDR1 SEHNR, CDR2 FQNEAQ (reference sequence). CDR3 nucleotides: TGTGCCAGCAGCTTACGTGTGGGAGGGGCCGGGGAGCTGTTTTTT. Translating gives CASSLRVGGAGELFF.

The genes are TRBV5-1 and TRBJ2-7; D is undetermined. Between the trimmed V and J ends, which lost 4 bases and 0 bases, there was a span of 8 bases. CDR1 SGHRS and CDR2 YFSETQ come from the germline V gene. The CDR3 contains 13 residues. The CDR3: CASSTDSSYEQYF. CDR3 coding DNA: TGCGCCAGCAGCACCGACTCCTCCTACGAGCAGTACTTC.

This chain connects TRBV5-1 to TRBJ1-2, with D tentatively TRBD1 (6 bases). The V end lost 5 bases, the J end lost 4 bases, and 15 bases lay between the germline ends. The CDR3 is made up of 14 amino acids. Germline V lookup: CDR1 SGHRS, CDR2 YFSETQ. CDR3 sequence: CASRRDRQIYGYTF. The CDR3 nucleotides are TGCGCCAGCAGACGAGACAGGCAAATCTATGGCTACACCTTC. Full variable domain (remainder filled in from reference TRBV5-1 and TRBJ1-2): KAGVTQTPRYLIKTRGQQVTLSCSPISGHRSVSWYQQTPGQGLQFLFEYFSETQRNKGNFPGRFSGRQFSNSRSEMNVSTLELGDSALYLCASRRDRQIYGYTFGSGTRLTVV.

V usage is TRBV23-1 and J usage is TRBJ1-6; D ambiguous. TRBV23-1 is recorded as an ORF, its role being uncertain. The CDR3 is 15 amino acids. V lost 5 bases and J lost 0, with 8 bases in between. In DNA form, the CDR3 reads TGCGCCAGCAGTAGGACGAGCTCCTATAATTCACCCCTCCACTTT. It codes for CASSRTSSYNSPLHF.

V gene TRBV13 combines with J gene TRBJ1-1; D not resolved. Germline lookup yields CDR1 PRHDT and CDR2 FYEKMQ (reference sequence). The CDR3 spans 11 residues. V lost 5 bases and J 6 bases, leaving 7 bases between the germline ends. The CDR3 protein is CASSLGSEAFF. CDR3 coding DNA: TGTGCCAGCAGCCTTGGGTCTGAAGCTTTCTTT.

This chain links TRBV4-3 with TRBJ2-6; tentative D call: TRBD2 (7 bases). The germline V gene encodes CDR1 LGHNA and CDR2 YSLEER. With 0 bases removed from V and 1 base from J, the gap between germline ends came to 13 bases. CDR3 length: 18 residues. In DNA form, the CDR3 reads TGCGCCAGCAGCCAAGATCCGGGGGGCCAGTCTGGGGCCAACGTCCTGACTTTC. It encodes CASSQDPGGQSGANVLTF.

The J gene is TRBJ2-1, the V gene TRBV7-9; TRBD2 aligns across 13 bases. The CDR3 is 17 amino acids. CDR1 is SEHNR and CDR2 is FQNEAQ in the germline V gene (reference sequence). After removal of 3 bases from V and 8 bases from J, the junction contained 10 bases not matched to a gene. The CDR3 protein is CASSFRVTSGRAHEQFF. The CDR3 DNA reads as TGTGCCAGCAGCTTCAGAGTTACTAGCGGGAGGGCCCATGAGCAGTTCTTC.

J is TRBJ1-4 and V is TRBV5-1, with a possible D match to TRBD1 (5 bases). From germline, CDR1 is SGHRS and CDR2 YFSETQ. The CDR3 covers 16 residues. V dropped 4 bases and J dropped 0 bases, with 13 bases sitting between them. This CDR3 is CASSPGAPATNEKLFF. In DNA form, the CDR3 reads TGCGCCAGCAGCCCTGGGGCTCCAGCAACTAATGAAAAACTGTTTTTT.

The chain carries TRBV6-5 and TRBJ2-1, with 13 bases aligning to TRBD2. Germline loops: CDR1 MNHEY, CDR2 SVGAGI. V was clipped by 0 bases and J by 14 bases; unmatched bases: 4. CDR3 length: 14 amino acids. The CDR3 bases are TGTGCCAGCAGTTACTCGGGGGGACTAGCGGGAAAGTTCTTC. Amino acid sequence: CASSYSGGLAGKFF.

This chain uses TRBV6-2 or TRBV6-3 with TRBJ1-5; D not certain. Germline lookup yields CDR1 MNHEY and CDR2 SVGEGT. This CDR3 is 13 amino acids long. Trimming pared 2 bases from V and 8 bases from J, leaving 10 bases between. DNA of the CDR3: TGTGCCAGCAGTTACGAGTCACCAAAGCCCCAGCATTTT. Encoded protein: CASSYESPKPQHF.

J is TRBJ1-6 and V is TRBV7-9; maybe TRBD1 (6 bases). With 2 bases removed from V and 8 bases from J, the gap between germline ends came to 10 bases. CDR1 is SEHNR and CDR2 is FQNEAQ in the germline V gene (reference sequence). This CDR3 has 14 amino acids. CDR3 DNA sequence: TGTGCCAGCAGCTTACAGGGGCCCCATTCACCCCTCCACTTT. This translates into CASSLQGPHSPLHF.

This clone has only one observation. The chain joins TRBV28 to TRBJ1-2, with TRBD1 matching 7 bases. The CDR3 consists of 15 residues. Germline values: CDR1 MDHEN, CDR2 SYDVKM. The trim removed 4 bases at V and 8 bases at J, leaving 13 bases unmatched. The CDR3 sequence: CASSSSQGQRGGYTF. The CDR3 DNA is TGTGCCAGCAGTTCATCACAGGGACAGAGAGGGGGCTACACCTTC.

The genes are TRBV18 and TRBJ1-5; 8 bases align to TRBD1. The CDR3 totals 13 residues. Germline V gives CDR1 KGHSH, CDR2 LQKENI. V shed 6 bases, J shed 4 bases, and the junction held 2 bases outside the gene matches. The CDR3 DNA reads as TGTGCCAGCTCCGGACAGGGAAATCAGCCCCAGCATTTT. Translating it yields CASSGQGNQPQHF. Drawing the rest from reference TRBV18 and TRBJ1-5, the complete variable domain is NAGVMQNPRHLVRRRGQEARLRCSPMKGHSHVYWYRQLPEEGLKFMVYLQKENIIDESGMPKERFSAEFPKEGPSILRIQQVVRGDSAAYFCASSGQGNQPQHFGDGTRLSIL.

This clone occurred once. This chain uses TRBV19 with TRBJ1-5; perhaps TRBD1 as D (5 bases). Germline CDR1 reads LNHDA; CDR2 reads SQIVND (reference sequence). This CDR3 is built from 17 residues. The V end was cut by 3 bases, the J end by 1 base, with 16 bases between. The CDR3 coding sequence is TGTGCCAGTAGTATGGATACAGTGGGGCGAAGCAATCAGCCCCAGCATTTT. Encoded protein: CASSMDTVGRSNQPQHF. The full variable domain, in which reference TRBV19 and TRBJ1-5 provide the parts outside the CDR3, is DGGITQSPKYLFRKEGQNVTLSCEQNLNHDAMYWYRQDPGQGLRLIYYSQIVNDFQKGDIAEGYSVSREKKESFPLTVTSAQKNPTAFYLCASSMDTVGRSNQPQHFGDGTRLSIL.

In the case of this clone: Other DNA sequences in the sample encode the same CDR3. V gene TRBV2 combines with J gene TRBJ2-7; D is uncertain. Trimming removed 5 bases at V and 4 bases at J, with 3 bases between. Germline CDR1 is SNHLY and CDR2 is FYNNEI. CDR3 size: 10 residues. The CDR3 bases are TGTGCCAGCAGTTTGTACGAGCAGTACTTC. This translates into CASSLYEQYF.

This sequence joins TRBV6-5 and TRBJ2-2; D is uncertain. The CDR3 loop spans 15 amino acids. CDR1 is MNHEY and CDR2 is SVGAGI in the germline V gene. The V end lost 4 bases, the J end lost 2 bases, and 11 bases lay between the germline ends. In nucleotides, the CDR3 is TGTGCCAGCAGTTTCGGGCGGAGAAACACCGGGGAGCTGTTTTTT. It yields the protein CASSFGRRNTGELFF.

The chain recombines TRBV29-1 with TRBJ2-1; no reliable D call. This CDR3 spans 16 amino acids. Germline loops: CDR1 SQVTM, CDR2 ANQGSEA. Trimming pared 0 bases from V and 1 base from J, leaving 13 bases between. CDR3 coding DNA: TGCAGCGTTGAAGACCCGGGTCCCCAATCCTACAATGAGCAGTTCTTC. Residues: CSVEDPGPQSYNEQFF.